These T cell receptor beta chains were read from a single sample in a study of cytomegalovirus exposure and HLA in healthy donors. TCRdb's table, derived via immunoSEQ multiplex PCR, lists solely in-frame clones and lacks some. This table has roughly 300,000 clones, 88% appearing once. The sample consisted of PBMCs. These receptors were taken from a woman between 18 and 29 years old in good health and CMV-seronegative. Each CDR3 is given with its conserved first and last residue. Fields, in order: V gene, D gene, J gene, clone size, CDR3 DNA, CDR3 protein. A D gene is named only where the DNA matches it firmly. Some rows have no size entry. The others give once, few or many, or a class for an expanded clone.

v_gene: TRBV27; d_gene: TRBD1; j_gene: TRBJ2-5; abundance: NA; CDR3nt: TGTGCCAGCACCCCGGGACAGGGGGTTGGGGAGACCCAGTACTTC; CDR3aa: CASTPGQGVGETQYF
v_gene: TRBV7-2; d_gene: NA; j_gene: TRBJ2-7; abundance: NA; CDR3nt: TGTGCCAGCAGCTTATCATTTGCCGGGGAGCAGTACTTC; CDR3aa: CASSLSFAGEQYF
v_gene: TRBV9; d_gene: TRBD2; j_gene: TRBJ2-1; abundance: NA; CDR3nt: TGTGCCAGCAGCCCCCCTACTAGCGGGAGGGCCAATGAGCAGTTCTTC; CDR3aa: CASSPPTSGRANEQFF
v_gene: TRBV7-9; d_gene: TRBD1; j_gene: TRBJ2-5; abundance: NA; CDR3nt: TGTGCCAGCAGCCAGACCATCTCAGGGGGTAAAGAGACCCAGTACTTC; CDR3aa: CASSQTISGGKETQYF
v_gene: TRBV27; d_gene: NA; j_gene: TRBJ2-7; abundance: NA; CDR3nt: TGTGCCAGCAGTACCCAAGGTTTTTCCGCAGGGGAGCAGTACTTC; CDR3aa: CASSTQGFSAGEQYF
v_gene: TRBV4-1; d_gene: NA; j_gene: TRBJ1-2; abundance: NA; CDR3nt: TGCGCCAGCAGCCAAGGGGAGACGAGGGACTATGGCTACACCTTC; CDR3aa: CASSQGETRDYGYTF
v_gene: TRBV11-2; d_gene: NA; j_gene: TRBJ2-2; abundance: few; CDR3nt: TGTGCCACACAGGGGGGGAGGGCCTTCGGGGAGCTGTTTTTT; CDR3aa: CATQGGRAFGELFF
v_gene: TRBV27; d_gene: TRBD1; j_gene: TRBJ1-2; abundance: once; CDR3nt: TGTGCCAGCAGTTCACGGACAGGGGAATATGGCTACACCTTC; CDR3aa: CASSSRTGEYGYTF
v_gene: TRBV11-1; d_gene: TRBD1; j_gene: TRBJ2-5; abundance: NA; CDR3nt: TGTGCCAGCAGCCGTCCCGGGACAGGGGGCAAAGAGACCCAGTACTTC; CDR3aa: CASSRPGTGGKETQYF
v_gene: TRBV4-3; d_gene: NA; j_gene: TRBJ1-2; abundance: NA; CDR3nt: TGCGCCAGCAGCCAAGAATCCGGAGGGGACTATGGCTACACCTTC; CDR3aa: CASSQESGGDYGYTF
v_gene: TRBV6-4; d_gene: NA; j_gene: TRBJ1-2; abundance: NA; CDR3nt: TGTGCCAGCAGTGACTCGGGGGGTAGTGGCTACACCTTC; CDR3aa: CASSDSGGSGYTF
v_gene: TRBV9; d_gene: TRBD1; j_gene: TRBJ1-4; abundance: once; CDR3nt: TGTGCCAGCAGCCGGACAGGGGCTAATGAAAAACTGTTTTTT; CDR3aa: CASSRTGANEKLFF
v_gene: TRBV4-3; d_gene: NA; j_gene: TRBJ1-4; abundance: NA; CDR3nt: TGCGCCAGCAGCCACCTTTTACGGGGGGAAACAACTAATGAAAAACTGTTTTTT; CDR3aa: CASSHLLRGETTNEKLFF
v_gene: TRBV15; d_gene: NA; j_gene: TRBJ2-1; abundance: NA; CDR3nt: TGTGCCACCAGCAGAAGGACTGGTTACAATGAGCAGTTCTTC; CDR3aa: CATSRRTGYNEQFF
v_gene: TRBV7-9; d_gene: NA; j_gene: TRBJ2-7; abundance: NA; CDR3nt: TGTGCCAGCAGCTTAGCGGCCGAGCAGTACTTC; CDR3aa: CASSLAAEQYF
v_gene: TRBV20-1; d_gene: NA; j_gene: TRBJ2-1; abundance: NA; CDR3nt: TGCAGTGCGATACTAGCCCTCGGGCAGTTCTTC; CDR3aa: CSAILALGQFF
v_gene: TRBV19; d_gene: NA; j_gene: TRBJ2-7; abundance: few; CDR3nt: TGTGCCAGTAGTGAATTCTACAGGGACGGGTACGAGCAGTACTTC; CDR3aa: CASSEFYRDGYEQYF
v_gene: TRBV28; d_gene: NA; j_gene: TRBJ1-2; abundance: NA; CDR3nt: TGTGCCAGCAGTTCGATAGGGGCCGGCTACACCTTC; CDR3aa: CASSSIGAGYTF
v_gene: TRBV28; d_gene: NA; j_gene: TRBJ1-2; abundance: NA; CDR3nt: TGTGCCAGCAGACCGATCGATCGAGGGCACTATGGCTACACCTTC; CDR3aa: CASRPIDRGHYGYTF
v_gene: TRBV27; d_gene: TRBD1; j_gene: TRBJ2-7; abundance: NA; CDR3nt: TGTGCCAGCAGGATGACCGGGACAGGGTACGCCGAGCAGTACTTC; CDR3aa: CASRMTGTGYAEQYF